The sequence of this T cell receptor beta chain was determined in a study of blood T cell repertoires in COVID-19. Study-level background: PBMCs, B-cell-depleted T cells, or T cells were the source of the cDNA or gDNA that made up the material.

Measured with immunoSEQ multiplex PCR; TCRdb has only the in-frame clones, and not every one. Of fewer than 45,000 clones listed, around 81% are singletons. The specimen sequenced was peripheral blood. This sequence originates from a man between 35 and 55 years old with active or convalescent COVID-19.

The CDR3 here is CASSSGGGQGIGEKLFF. The CDR3 DNA reads as TGTGCCAGCAGCTCTGGTGGCGGACAGGGGATTGGTGAAAAACTGTTTTTT. This sequence joins TRBV5-4 and TRBJ1-4; TRBD1 agrees at 9 bases. This CDR3 contains 17 residues. With V trimmed by 3 bases and J by 7 bases, 13 bases remained unmatched. Germline V lookup: CDR1 SGHNT, CDR2 YYREEE (reference sequence).